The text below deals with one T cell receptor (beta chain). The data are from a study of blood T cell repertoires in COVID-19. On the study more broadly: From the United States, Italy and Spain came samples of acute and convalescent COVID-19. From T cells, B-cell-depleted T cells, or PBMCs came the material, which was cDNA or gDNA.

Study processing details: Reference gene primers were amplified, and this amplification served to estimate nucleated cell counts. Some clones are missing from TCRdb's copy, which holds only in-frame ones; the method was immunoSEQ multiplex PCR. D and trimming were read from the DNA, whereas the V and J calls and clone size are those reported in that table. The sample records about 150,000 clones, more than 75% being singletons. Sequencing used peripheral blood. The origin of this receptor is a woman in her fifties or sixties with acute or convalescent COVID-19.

CDR3 protein: CASSPGQGFEQYF. Here the CDR3 DNA reads TGTGCCAGCAGCCCGGGACAGGGATTCGAGCAGTACTTC. This chain links TRBV3-1 (or the pseudogene TRBV3-2) with TRBJ2-7, with 9 nucleotides matching TRBD1. Germline V CDR1 and CDR2: LGHDT, YNNKEL (reference sequence). This CDR3 is built from 13 residues. With 4 bases clipped from V and 6 bases from J, the junction kept 4 bases outside the gene matches.